Each of the 2 T cell receptor beta chains below was sequenced from the same sample in a study of shared clonotypes between healthy human individuals. TCRdb's copy holds only in-frame clones and misses some; the assay was immunoSEQ multiplex PCR. The sample holds roughly 2.4 million clones, approximately 96% seen once. Sequenced: naive CD4+ T cells sorted from blood. Specified subset: CD45RA+ positively selected. These receptors were collected from a man between 18 and 35 years old in good health.

Concerning this clone: Other DNA sequences from this sample encode an identical CDR3 as well. This chain links TRBV18 with TRBJ2-5, with a weak D call TRBD1 (5 bases). CDR1 and CDR2 from the germline V gene are KGHSH and LQKENI. The CDR3 has 13 amino acids. The germline V and J ends were trimmed by 6 bases and 0 bases, with 8 bases remaining between them. The CDR3 is CASSPGYQETQYF. CDR3 in DNA: TGTGCCAGCTCCCCAGGGTACCAAGAGACCCAGTACTTC.

This clone is a singleton in its sample. The chain is built from TRBV2 and TRBJ1-2; D is undetermined. The CDR3 sequence is 11 residues long. Germline-derived CDR1 and CDR2 are SNHLY and FYNNEI. V was trimmed by 8 bases and J by 3 bases, leaving 7 bases between them. The CDR3 sequence is CASGTDYGYTF. CDR3 coding DNA: TGTGCCAGCGGCACGGACTATGGCTACACCTTC.